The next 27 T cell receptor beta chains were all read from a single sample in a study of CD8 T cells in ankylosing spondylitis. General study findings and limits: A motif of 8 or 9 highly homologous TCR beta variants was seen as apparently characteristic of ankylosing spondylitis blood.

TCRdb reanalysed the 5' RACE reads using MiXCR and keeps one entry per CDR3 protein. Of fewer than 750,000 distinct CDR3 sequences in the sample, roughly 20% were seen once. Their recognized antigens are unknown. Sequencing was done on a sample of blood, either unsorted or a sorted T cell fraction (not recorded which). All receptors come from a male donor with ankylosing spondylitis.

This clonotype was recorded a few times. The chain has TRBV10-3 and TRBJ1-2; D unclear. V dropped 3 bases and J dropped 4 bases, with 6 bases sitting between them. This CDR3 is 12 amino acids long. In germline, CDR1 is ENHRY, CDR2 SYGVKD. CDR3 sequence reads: CAISEHLYGYTF. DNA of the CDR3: TGTGCCATCAGTGAACACCTCTATGGCTACACCTTC.

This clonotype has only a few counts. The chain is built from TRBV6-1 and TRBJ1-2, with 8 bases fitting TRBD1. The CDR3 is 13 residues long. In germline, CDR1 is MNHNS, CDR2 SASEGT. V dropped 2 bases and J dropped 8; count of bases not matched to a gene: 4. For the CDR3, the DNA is TGTGCCAGCAGTGAACAGGGGGCTCGGGGCTACACCTTC. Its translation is CASSEQGARGYTF.

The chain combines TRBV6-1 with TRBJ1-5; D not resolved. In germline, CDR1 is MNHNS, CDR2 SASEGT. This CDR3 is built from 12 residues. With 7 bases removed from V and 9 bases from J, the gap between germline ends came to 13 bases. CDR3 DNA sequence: TGTGCCAGCACGGGGTCCTTTGGGCCCCAGCATTTT. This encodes CASTGSFGPQHF.

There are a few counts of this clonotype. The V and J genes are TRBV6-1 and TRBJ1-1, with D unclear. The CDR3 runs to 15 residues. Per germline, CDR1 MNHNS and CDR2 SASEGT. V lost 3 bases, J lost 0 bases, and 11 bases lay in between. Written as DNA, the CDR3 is TGTGCCAGCAGTGAGGGGATGTTCATGAACACTGAAGCTTTCTTT. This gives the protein CASSEGMFMNTEAFF.

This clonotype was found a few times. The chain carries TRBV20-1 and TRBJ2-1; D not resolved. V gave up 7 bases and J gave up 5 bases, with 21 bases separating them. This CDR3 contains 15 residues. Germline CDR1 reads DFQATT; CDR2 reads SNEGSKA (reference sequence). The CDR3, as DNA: TGCAGTGTCCACCCCACGATGGCCTTACACAATGAGCAGTTCTTC. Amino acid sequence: CSVHPTMALHNEQFF.

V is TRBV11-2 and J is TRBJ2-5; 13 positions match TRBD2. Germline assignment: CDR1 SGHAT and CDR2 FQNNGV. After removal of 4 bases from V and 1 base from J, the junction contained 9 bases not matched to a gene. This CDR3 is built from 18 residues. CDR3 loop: CASSYRLAGGHSQETQYF. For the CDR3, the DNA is TGTGCCAGCAGCTATAGACTAGCGGGGGGTCACAGCCAAGAGACCCAGTACTTC.

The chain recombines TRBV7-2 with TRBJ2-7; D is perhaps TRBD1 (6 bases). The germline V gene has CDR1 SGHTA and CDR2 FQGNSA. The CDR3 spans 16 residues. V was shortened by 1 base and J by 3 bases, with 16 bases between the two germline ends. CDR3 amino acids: CASSLEGQGSNYEQYF. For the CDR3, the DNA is TGTGCCAGCAGCTTAGAAGGGCAGGGGTCCAACTACGAGCAGTACTTC.

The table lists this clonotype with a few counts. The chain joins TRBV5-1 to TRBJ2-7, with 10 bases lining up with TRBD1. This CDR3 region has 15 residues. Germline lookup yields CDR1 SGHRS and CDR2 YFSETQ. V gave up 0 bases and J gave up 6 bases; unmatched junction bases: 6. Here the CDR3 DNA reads TGCGCCAGCAGCTTGGCCGAGACAGGGGGCGTCGAGCAGTACTTC. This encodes CASSLAETGGVEQYF.

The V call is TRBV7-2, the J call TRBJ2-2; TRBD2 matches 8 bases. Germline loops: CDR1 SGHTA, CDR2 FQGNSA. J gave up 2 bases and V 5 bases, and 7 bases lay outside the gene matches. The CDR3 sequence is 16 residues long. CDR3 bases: TGTGCCAGCAGCCAAACCGGGACTAGAAACACCGGGGAGCTGTTTTTT. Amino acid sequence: CASSQTGTRNTGELFF. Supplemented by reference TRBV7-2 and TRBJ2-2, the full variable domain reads GAGVSQSPSNKVTEKGKDVELRCDPISGHTALYWYRQSLGQGLEFLIYFQGNSAPDKSGLPSDRFSAERTGGSVSTLTIQRTQQEDSAVYLCASSQTGTRNTGELFFGEGSRLTVL.

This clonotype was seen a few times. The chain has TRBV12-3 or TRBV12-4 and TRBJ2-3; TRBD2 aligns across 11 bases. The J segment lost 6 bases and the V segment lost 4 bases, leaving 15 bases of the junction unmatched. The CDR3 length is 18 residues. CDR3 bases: TGTGCCAGCAGTTCCGAGGATAGCGGGGGGGTCCCGCCGGATACGCAGTATTTT. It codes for CASSSEDSGGVPPDTQYF.

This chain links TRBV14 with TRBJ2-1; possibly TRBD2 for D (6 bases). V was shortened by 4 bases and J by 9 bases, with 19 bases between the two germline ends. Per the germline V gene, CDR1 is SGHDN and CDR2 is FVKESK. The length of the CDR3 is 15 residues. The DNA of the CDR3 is TGTGCCAGCAGCCTTCCGGGTCTAGTTAGCGGTGAGCAGTTCTTC. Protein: CASSLPGLVSGEQFF.

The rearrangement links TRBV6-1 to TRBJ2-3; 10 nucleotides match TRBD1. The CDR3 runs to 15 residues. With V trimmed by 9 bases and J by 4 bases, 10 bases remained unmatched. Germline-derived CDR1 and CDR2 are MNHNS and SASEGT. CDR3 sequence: CASGRDRGMSDTQYF. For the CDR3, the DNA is TGTGCCAGTGGCCGGGACAGGGGAATGTCAGATACGCAGTATTTT.

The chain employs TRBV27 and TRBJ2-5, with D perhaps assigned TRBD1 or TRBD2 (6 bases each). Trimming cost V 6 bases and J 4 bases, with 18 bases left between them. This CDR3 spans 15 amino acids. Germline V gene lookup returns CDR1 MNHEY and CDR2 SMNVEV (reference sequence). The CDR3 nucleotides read TGTGCCAGCAGAAAAACGGGGGCAAAACGAGAGACCCAGTACTTC. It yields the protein CASRKTGAKRETQYF.

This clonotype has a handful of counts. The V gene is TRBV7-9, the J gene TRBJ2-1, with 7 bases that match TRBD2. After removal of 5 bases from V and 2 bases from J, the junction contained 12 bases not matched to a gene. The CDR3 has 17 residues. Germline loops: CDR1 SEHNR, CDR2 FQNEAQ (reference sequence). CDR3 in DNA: TGTGCCAGCAGCCTTCCCCGGGGGGAGGCAGCCTACAATGAGCAGTTCTTC. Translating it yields CASSLPRGEAAYNEQFF.

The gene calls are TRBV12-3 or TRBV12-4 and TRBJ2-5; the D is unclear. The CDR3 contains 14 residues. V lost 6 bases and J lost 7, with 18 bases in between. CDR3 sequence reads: CASRPDDPWGTQYF. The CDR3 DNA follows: TGTGCCAGCAGACCCGACGACCCGTGGGGGACCCAGTACTTC.

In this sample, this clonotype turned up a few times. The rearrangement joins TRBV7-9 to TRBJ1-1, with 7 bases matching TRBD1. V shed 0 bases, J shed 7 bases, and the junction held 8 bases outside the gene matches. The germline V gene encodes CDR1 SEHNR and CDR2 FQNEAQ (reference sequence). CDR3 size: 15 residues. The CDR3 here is CASSLAPGGNGEAFF. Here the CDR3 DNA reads TGTGCCAGCAGCTTAGCGCCAGGGGGTAATGGTGAAGCTTTCTTT.

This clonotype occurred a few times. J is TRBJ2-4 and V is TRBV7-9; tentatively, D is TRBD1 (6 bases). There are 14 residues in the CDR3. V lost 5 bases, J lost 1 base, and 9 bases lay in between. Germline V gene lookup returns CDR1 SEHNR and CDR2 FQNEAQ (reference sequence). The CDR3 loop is CASSHREAKNIQYF. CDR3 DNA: TGTGCCAGCAGCCACAGGGAGGCCAAAAACATTCAGTACTTC.

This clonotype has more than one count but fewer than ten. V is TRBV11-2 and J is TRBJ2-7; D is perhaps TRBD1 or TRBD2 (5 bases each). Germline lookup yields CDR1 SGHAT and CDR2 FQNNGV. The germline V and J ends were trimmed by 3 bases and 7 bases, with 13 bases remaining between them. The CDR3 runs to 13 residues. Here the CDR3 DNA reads TGTGCCAGCAGCTTGGCCCTTTGGGGGGAGCAGTACTTC. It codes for CASSLALWGEQYF.

Written as DNA, the CDR3 is TGTGCCAGTAACACCGGAGGACTAGCGGGCGGGGAGCTGTTTTTT. It yields the protein CASNTGGLAGGELFF. The chain combines TRBV19 with TRBJ2-2, with 11 bases lining up with TRBD2. The V segment lost 7 bases and the J segment 7 bases; nucleotides outside the gene matches: 8. The CDR3 sequence is 15 residues long. Germline CDR1 is LNHDA and CDR2 is SQIVND (reference sequence).

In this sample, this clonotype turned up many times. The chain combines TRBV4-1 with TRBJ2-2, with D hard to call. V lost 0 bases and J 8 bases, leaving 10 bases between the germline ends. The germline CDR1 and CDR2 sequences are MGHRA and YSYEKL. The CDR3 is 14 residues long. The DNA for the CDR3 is TGCGCCAGCAGCCAAGAACCTGCCCGAGGGGAGCTGTTTTTT. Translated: CASSQEPARGELFF.

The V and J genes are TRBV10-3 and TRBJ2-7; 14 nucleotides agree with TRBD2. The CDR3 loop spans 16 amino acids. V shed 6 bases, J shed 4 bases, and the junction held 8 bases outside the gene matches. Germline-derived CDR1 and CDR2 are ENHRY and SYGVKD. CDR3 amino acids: CAIRRTSGGPTYEQYF. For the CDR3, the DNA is TGTGCCATCAGGAGGACTAGCGGGGGGCCGACTTACGAGCAGTACTTC.

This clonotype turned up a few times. The CDR3 DNA is TGCGCCAGCAGCCAGACGGGGGGACTAGCGGGAGTACCCGAGCAGTTCTTC. The encoded protein is CASSQTGGLAGVPEQFF. This chain links TRBV4-3 with TRBJ2-1; 14 positions match TRBD2. The CDR3 is 17 residues long. With V trimmed by 3 bases and J by 10 bases, 11 bases remained unmatched. The germline V gene has CDR1 LGHNA and CDR2 YSLEER.

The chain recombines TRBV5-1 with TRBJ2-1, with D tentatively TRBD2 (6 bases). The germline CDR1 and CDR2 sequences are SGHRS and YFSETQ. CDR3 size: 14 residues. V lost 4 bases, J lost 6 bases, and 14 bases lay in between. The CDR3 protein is CASSATGGFNEQFF. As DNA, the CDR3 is TGCGCCAGCAGCGCAACTGGGGGGTTCAATGAGCAGTTCTTC. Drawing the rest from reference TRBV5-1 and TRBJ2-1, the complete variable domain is KAGVTQTPRYLIKTRGQQVTLSCSPISGHRSVSWYQQTPGQGLQFLFEYFSETQRNKGNFPGRFSGRQFSNSRSEMNVSTLELGDSALYLCASSATGGFNEQFFGPGTRLTVL.

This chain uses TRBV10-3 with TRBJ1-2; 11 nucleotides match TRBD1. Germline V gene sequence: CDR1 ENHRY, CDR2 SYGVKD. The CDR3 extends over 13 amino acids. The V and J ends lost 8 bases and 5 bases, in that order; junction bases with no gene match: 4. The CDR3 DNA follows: TGTGCCATCGGACAGGGGGCGCAGTATGGCTACACCTTC. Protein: CAIGQGAQYGYTF.

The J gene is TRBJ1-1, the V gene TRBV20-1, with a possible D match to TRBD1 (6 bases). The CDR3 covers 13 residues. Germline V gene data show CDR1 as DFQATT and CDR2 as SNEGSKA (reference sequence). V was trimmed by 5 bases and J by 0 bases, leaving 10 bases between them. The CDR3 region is CSAPDSMNTEAFF. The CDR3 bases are TGCAGTGCTCCGGACAGCATGAACACTGAAGCTTTCTTT.

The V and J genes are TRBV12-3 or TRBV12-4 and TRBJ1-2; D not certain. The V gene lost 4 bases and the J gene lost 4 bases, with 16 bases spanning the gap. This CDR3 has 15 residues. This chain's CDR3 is CASSYVGFDRYGYTF. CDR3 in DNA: TGTGCCAGCAGTTACGTCGGCTTTGACCGCTATGGCTACACCTTC.

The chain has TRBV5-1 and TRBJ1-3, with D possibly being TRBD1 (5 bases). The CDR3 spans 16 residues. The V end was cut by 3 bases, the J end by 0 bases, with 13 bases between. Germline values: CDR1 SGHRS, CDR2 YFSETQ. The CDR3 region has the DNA TGCGCCAGCAGCTCGTCCCCGACAGACTCTGGAAACACCATATATTTT. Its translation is CASSSSPTDSGNTIYF.